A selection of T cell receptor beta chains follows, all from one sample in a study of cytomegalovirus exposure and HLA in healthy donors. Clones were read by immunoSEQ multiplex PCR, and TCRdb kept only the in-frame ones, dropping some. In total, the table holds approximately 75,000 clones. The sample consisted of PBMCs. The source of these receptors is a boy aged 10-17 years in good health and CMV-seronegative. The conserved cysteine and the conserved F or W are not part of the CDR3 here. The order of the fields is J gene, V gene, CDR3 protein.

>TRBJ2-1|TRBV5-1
ASSLGTSSDNEQF
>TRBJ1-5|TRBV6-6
ASSFTGDDQPQH
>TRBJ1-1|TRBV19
ASSLGQATEAF
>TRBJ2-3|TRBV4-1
ASSQESGRARSDTQY
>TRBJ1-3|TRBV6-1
ASSAGTEGNTIY
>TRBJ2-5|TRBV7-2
ASSLGGRAKETQY
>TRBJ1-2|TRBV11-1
ASSSDSYGYT
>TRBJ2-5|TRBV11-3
ASSRGQQETQY
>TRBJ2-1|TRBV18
ASSGTSGGAYNEQF
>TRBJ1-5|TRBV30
AWSSGQGYSNQPQH
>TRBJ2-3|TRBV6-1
ASSMGTGSTDTQY
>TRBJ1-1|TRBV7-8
ASSSTTGVEAF
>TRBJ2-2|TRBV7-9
ASSPWTGSDGELF
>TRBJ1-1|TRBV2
ASSTTGFGTEAF
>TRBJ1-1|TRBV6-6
ASSSPGEPEAF
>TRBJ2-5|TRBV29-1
SARERETQY
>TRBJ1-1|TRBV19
ASSIYRDTEAF
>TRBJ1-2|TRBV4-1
ASSQDGADLYGYT
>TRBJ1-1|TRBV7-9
ASSLATGRQNTEAF
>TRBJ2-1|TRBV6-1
ASSVLAGGGEQF
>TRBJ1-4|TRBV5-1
ASSLQGATNEKLF
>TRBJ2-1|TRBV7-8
ASSFGSSGTYNEQF
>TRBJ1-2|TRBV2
ASPIRTTTNYGYT
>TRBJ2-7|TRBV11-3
ASSSRGDPMVQY
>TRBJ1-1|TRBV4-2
ASSQGGVAF
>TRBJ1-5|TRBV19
ASMESQGNNQPQH
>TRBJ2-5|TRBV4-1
ASSVRAGGRETQY
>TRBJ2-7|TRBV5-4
ASSLGNYEQY
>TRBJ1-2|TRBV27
ASTKQGANYGYT
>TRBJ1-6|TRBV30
AWSADRIGNSPLH
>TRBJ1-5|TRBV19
ASTEQGGQPQH
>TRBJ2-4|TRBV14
ASSQEGRLAKNIQY
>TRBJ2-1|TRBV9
ASSGLSGRDGGSDNEQF
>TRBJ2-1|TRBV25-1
ASSPRLAGAAANEQF
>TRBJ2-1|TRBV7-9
ASRGAIAYNEQF
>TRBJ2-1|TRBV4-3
ASSQAESPNEQF
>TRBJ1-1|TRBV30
AWSAGPEAF
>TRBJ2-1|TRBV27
ASSRRGTSGLDEQF
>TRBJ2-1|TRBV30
AWSVWGGASDNEQF
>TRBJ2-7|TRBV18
ASSPRDRGSYEQY
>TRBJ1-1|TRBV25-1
ASSETSWNTEAF
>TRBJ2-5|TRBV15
ATNRGLAGDLLY
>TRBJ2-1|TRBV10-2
ASSESWSSYNEQF
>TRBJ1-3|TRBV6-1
ASRGGSWSGNTIY